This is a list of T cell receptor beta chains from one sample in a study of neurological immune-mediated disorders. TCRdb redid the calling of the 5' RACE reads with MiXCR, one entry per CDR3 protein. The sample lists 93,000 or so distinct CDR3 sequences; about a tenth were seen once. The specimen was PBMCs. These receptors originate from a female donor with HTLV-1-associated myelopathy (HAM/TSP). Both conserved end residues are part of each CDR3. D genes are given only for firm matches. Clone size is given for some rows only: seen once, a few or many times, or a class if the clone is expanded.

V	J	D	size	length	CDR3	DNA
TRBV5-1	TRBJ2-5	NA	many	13	CASSPLGQETQYF	TGCGCCAGCAGCCCTCTCGGGCAAGAGACCCAGTACTTC
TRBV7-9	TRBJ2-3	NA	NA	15	CASGFSSWGTDTQYF	TGTGCCAGCGGCTTCTCTAGCTGGGGTACAGATACGCAGTATTTT
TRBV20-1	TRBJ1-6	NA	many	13	CPAEGIYNSPLHF	TGCCCCGCGGAGGGGATCTATAATTCACCCCTCCACTTT
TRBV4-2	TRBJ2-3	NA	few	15	CASSQGLVGPDTQYF	TGTGCCAGCAGCCAAGGGCTAGTCGGGCCAGATACGCAGTATTTT
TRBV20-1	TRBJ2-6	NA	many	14	CSGKRGYGANVLTF	TGCAGTGGGAAAAGGGGGTACGGGGCCAACGTCCTGACTTTC
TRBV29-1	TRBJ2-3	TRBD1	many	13	CSPDRVPTDTQYF	TGCAGCCCTGACAGGGTCCCTACAGATACGCAGTATTTT
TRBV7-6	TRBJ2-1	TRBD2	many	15	CASSISGGAVNEQFF	TGTGCCAGCAGCATTAGCGGGGGGGCCGTTAATGAGCAGTTCTTC
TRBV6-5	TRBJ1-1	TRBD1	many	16	CASSSPRDRGGTEAFF	TGTGCCAGCAGTTCACCCCGGGACAGGGGAGGGACTGAAGCTTTCTTT
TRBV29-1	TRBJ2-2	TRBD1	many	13	CSGKTGDVGELFF	TGCAGCGGCAAGACAGGGGACGTCGGGGAGCTGTTTTTT
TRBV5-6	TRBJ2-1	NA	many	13	CASSLIRSNEQFF	TGTGCCAGCAGCTTGATCAGAAGCAATGAGCAGTTCTTC
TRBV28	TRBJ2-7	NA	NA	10	CARGGYEQYF	TGTGCCAGGGGAGGCTACGAGCAGTACTTC
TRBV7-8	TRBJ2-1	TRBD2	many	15	CASSPGSGGRNEQFF	TGTGCCAGCAGCCCCGGTAGCGGGGGGAGGAATGAGCAGTTCTTC
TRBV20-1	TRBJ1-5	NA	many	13	CSARPHRNQPQHF	TGCAGTGCTAGACCTCACAGAAATCAGCCCCAGCATTTT
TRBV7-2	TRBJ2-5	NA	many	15	CASSLVSLIQETQYF	TGTGCCAGCAGCTTAGTAAGCTTAATTCAAGAGACCCAGTACTTC
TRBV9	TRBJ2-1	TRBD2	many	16	CASSAQGGRGYNEQFF	TGTGCCAGCAGCGCCCAGGGCGGGAGGGGATACAATGAGCAGTTCTTC
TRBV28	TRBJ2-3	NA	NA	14	CASSSGCGTDTQYF	TGTGCCAGCAGTAGCGGGTGCGGGACAGATACGCAGTATTTT
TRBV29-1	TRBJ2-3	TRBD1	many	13	CSVGQGISDTQYF	TGCAGCGTGGGACAGGGGATCTCAGATACGCAGTATTTT
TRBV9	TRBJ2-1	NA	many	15	CASSGRTDPYNEQFF	TGTGCCAGCAGCGGCCGGACAGATCCTTACAATGAGCAGTTCTTC
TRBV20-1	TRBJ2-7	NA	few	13	CSALGAGTYEQYF	TGCAGTGCGCTGGGGGCAGGGACCTACGAGCAGTACTTC
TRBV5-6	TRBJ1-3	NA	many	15	CASSSRRGSGNTIYF	TGTGCCAGCAGCTCTAGGAGGGGATCTGGAAACACCATATATTTT
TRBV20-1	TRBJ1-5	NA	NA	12	CSAGGVKQPQHF	TGCAGTGCGGGAGGGGTAAAGCAGCCCCAGCATTTT
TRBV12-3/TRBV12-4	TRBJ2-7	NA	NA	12	CASSFGQYEQYF	TGTGCCAGCTCCTTCGGACAATACGAGCAGTACTTC
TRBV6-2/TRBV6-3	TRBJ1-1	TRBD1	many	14	CASSLGQGGAEAFF	TGTGCCAGCAGCCTCGGACAGGGAGGCGCTGAAGCTTTCTTT
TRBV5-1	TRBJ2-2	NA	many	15	CASSPETGNTGELFF	TGCGCCAGCAGCCCGGAAACAGGGAACACCGGGGAGCTGTTTTTT
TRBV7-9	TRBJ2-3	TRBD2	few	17	CASSSLVSGGAGDTQYF	TGTGCCAGCAGCTCCCTGGTTAGCGGGGGGGCCGGAGATACGCAGTATTTT
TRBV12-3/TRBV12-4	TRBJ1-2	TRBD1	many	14	CASSFLRDSTGYTF	TGTGCCAGCAGTTTTCTCCGGGACAGCACTGGCTACACCTTC
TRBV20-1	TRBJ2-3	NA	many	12	CSLGVSTDTQYF	TGCAGTCTAGGAGTCAGCACAGATACGCAGTATTTT
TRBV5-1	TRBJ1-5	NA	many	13	CASSLGGDQPQHF	TGCGCCAGCAGCTTGGGGGGCGATCAGCCCCAGCATTTT
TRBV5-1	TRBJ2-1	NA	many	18	CASSLALPGASSYNEQFF	TGCGCCAGCAGCTTGGCCTTACCCGGGGCTAGCTCCTACAATGAGCAGTTCTTC
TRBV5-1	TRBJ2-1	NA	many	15	CASSLEGGSYNEQFF	TGCGCCAGCAGCTTGGAAGGGGGCTCCTACAATGAGCAGTTCTTC
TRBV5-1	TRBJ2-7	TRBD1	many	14	CASSPNDRVYEQYF	TGCGCCAGCAGCCCGAACGACAGGGTGTACGAGCAGTACTTC
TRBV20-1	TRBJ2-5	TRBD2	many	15	CSARGTSGDQETQYF	TGCAGTGCTAGAGGAACTAGCGGGGACCAAGAGACCCAGTACTTC
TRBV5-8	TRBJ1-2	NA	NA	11	CASSIVRGYTF	TGTGCCAGCAGCATCGTTAGGGGCTACACCTTC
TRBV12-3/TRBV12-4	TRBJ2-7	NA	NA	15	CASSLDSHGGVGQYF	TGTGCCAGCAGTTTAGATTCCCACGGCGGGGTTGGGCAGTACTTC
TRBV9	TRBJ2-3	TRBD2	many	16	CASSVAPGGSTDTQYF	TGTGCCAGCAGCGTAGCCCCCGGGGGGAGCACAGATACGCAGTATTTT
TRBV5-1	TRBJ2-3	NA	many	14	CASSLEEGRDTQYF	TGCGCCAGCAGCTTGGAAGAGGGCAGAGATACGCAGTATTTT
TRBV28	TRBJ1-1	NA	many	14	CASSSYRDTGEAFF	TGTGCCAGCAGTTCATACAGGGATACCGGTGAAGCTTTCTTT
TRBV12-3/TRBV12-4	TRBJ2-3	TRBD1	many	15	CASSTNRGFTDTQYF	TGTGCCAGCAGCACAAACAGGGGCTTCACAGATACGCAGTATTTT
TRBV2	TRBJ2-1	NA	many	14	CASSGGLSYNEQFF	TGTGCCAGCAGTGGTGGGCTGAGCTACAATGAGCAGTTCTTC
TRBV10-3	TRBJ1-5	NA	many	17	CAIRPRFCAYSNQPQHF	TGTGCCATCAGACCCAGGTTTTGCGCCTATAGCAATCAGCCCCAGCATTTT